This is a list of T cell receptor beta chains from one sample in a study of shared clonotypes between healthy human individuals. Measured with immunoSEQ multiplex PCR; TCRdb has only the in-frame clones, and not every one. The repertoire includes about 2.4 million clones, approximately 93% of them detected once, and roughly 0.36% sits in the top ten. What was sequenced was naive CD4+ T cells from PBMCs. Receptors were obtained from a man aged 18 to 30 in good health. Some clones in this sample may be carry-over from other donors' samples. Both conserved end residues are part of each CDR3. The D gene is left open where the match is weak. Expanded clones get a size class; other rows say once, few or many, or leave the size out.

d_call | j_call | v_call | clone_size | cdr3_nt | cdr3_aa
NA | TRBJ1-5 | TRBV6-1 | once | TGTGCCAGCAACCGACCCCGGGGGCAGGATCAGCCCCAGCATTTT | CASNRPRGQDQPQHF
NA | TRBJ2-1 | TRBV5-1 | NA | TGCGCCAGCAGCTCCGGGGGAGGGGGCGAGTACAATGAGCAGTTCTTC | CASSSGGGGEYNEQFF
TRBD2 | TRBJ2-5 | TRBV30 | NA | TGTGCCTGGAGCTTGGGACTAGCGGAACGCCAAGAGACCCAGTACTTC | CAWSLGLAERQETQYF
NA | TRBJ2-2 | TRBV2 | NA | TGTGCCAGCAGTGAAGCGCTTATAGGGAACACCGGGGAGCTGTTTTTT | CASSEALIGNTGELFF
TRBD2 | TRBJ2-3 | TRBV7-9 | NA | TGTGCCAGCAGCTTAGGCCTAGCGGAGAGCACAGATACGCAGTATTTT | CASSLGLAESTDTQYF
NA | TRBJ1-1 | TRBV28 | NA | TGTGCCAGCAGTTTACCGGCTTGGGGAGCTTTCTTT | CASSLPAWGAFF
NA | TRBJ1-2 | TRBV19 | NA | TGTGCCAGTAGTATCGATGGTCGTCGGAGTGGCTACACCTTC | CASSIDGRRSGYTF
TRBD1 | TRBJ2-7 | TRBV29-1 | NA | TGCAGCGTTCGGACAGGGTTACTTTCCGGCGAGCAGTACTTC | CSVRTGLLSGEQYF
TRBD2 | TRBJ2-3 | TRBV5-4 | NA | TGTGCCAGCAGCCTGACTAGCGGCAACACAGATACGCAGTATTTT | CASSLTSGNTDTQYF
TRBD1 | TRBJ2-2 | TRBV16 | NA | TGTGCCAGCAGCCTTGGGGACAGCACCGGGGAGCTGTTTTTT | CASSLGDSTGELFF
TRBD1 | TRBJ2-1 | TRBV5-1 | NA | TGCGCCAGCAGCTTAAGGGGACAGTTGTACAATGAGCAGTTCTTC | CASSLRGQLYNEQFF
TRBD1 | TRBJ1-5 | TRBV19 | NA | TGTGCCAGTAGTTTCGACAGGGGACAGCCCCAGCATTTT | CASSFDRGQPQHF
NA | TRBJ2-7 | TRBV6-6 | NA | TGTGCCAGCAGTTACTCGAGTGCACAGATCTACGAGCAGTACTTC | CASSYSSAQIYEQYF
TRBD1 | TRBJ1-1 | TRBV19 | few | TGTGCCAGTAGCCCAACCGGGACAGCGAACACTGAAGCTTTCTTT | CASSPTGTANTEAFF
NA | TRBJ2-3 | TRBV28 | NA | TGTGCCAGCAGTTCCCCCAGCGAACAACACTCGGATACGCAGTATTTT | CASSSPSEQHSDTQYF
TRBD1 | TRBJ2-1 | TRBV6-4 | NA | TGTGCCAGCACCCACCGCCCGGGACAGGGTCTCAATGAGCAGTTCTTC | CASTHRPGQGLNEQFF
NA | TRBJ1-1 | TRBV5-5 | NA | TGTGCCAGCAGAATGGGGGCGTCGGCTGAAGCTTTCTTT | CASRMGASAEAFF
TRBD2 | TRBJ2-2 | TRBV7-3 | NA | TGTGCCAGCAGCTACCTAACTAGCGGGACCAACACCGGGGAGCTGTTTTTT | CASSYLTSGTNTGELFF
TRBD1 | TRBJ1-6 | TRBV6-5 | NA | TGTGCCAGCAGTCGCCTGACAGGGGTCGGATCACCCCTCCACTTT | CASSRLTGVGSPLHF
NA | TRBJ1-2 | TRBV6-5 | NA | TGTGCCAGCAGTTACCGCGGGGGCTACACCTTC | CASSYRGGYTF
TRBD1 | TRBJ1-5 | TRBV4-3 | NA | TGCGCCAGCAGCCTTTCGACCGGGACAGAGATTGGACAGCCCCAGCATTTT | CASSLSTGTEIGQPQHF
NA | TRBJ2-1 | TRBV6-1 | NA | TGTGCCAGCAGTGAAGTAGGGAGCTCCTACAATGAGCAGTTCTTC | CASSEVGSSYNEQFF
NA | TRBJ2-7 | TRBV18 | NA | TGTGCCAGCTCACCACTAGATCTTGGCGAGCAGTACTTC | CASSPLDLGEQYF
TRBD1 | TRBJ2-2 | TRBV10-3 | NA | TGTGCCATCAAATCGGGGACAGCTCTCACCGGGGAGCTGTTTTTT | CAIKSGTALTGELFF
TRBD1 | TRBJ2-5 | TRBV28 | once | TGTGCCAGCAGTGATACCGACAGGGACGAGACCCAGTACTTC | CASSDTDRDETQYF
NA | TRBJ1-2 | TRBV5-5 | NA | TGTGCCAGCAGCTCACAACCGGGACTGAGGAACTATGGCTACACCTTC | CASSSQPGLRNYGYTF
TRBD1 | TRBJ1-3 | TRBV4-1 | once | TGCGCCAGCAGCCAACTTCAGGGGGCGGGAAACACCATATATTTT | CASSQLQGAGNTIYF
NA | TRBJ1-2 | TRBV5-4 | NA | TGTGCCAGCAGCCCGGCCGGGGCCGGTACCTATGGCTACACCTTC | CASSPAGAGTYGYTF
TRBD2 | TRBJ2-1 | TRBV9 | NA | TGTGCCAGCAGCGTCCAGGGGACTAGCGGGAAGGGTGAGCAGTTCTTC | CASSVQGTSGKGEQFF
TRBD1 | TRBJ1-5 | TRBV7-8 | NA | TGTGCCAGCAGCTCCTATCAGGGGGATCAGCCCCAGCATTTT | CASSSYQGDQPQHF
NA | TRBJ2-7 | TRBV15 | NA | TGTGCCACCAGCAGATCTCGGGGGCACGAGCAGTACTTC | CATSRSRGHEQYF
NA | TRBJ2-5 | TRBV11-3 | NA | TGTGCCAGCAGCCTGGGGGGAAGGGATCAAGAGACCCAGTACTTC | CASSLGGRDQETQYF
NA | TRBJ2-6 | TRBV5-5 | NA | TGTGCCAGCAGCTACCAAACCGCTGGGGCCAACGTCCTGACTTTC | CASSYQTAGANVLTF
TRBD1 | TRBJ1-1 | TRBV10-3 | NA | TGTGCCATCAGGGACAGGCCGGGGGATGCCTCTGAAGCTTTCTTT | CAIRDRPGDASEAFF
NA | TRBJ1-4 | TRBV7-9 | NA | TGTGCCAGCAGCTTAGGAGGGACGCAAGTTAATGAAAAACTGTTTTTT | CASSLGGTQVNEKLFF
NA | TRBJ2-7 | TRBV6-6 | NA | TGTGCCAGCAGTTACTCGGTGTCCAGCTACGAGCAGTACTTC | CASSYSVSSYEQYF
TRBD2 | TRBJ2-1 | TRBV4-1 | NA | TGCGCCAGCAGCCTACAGACTAGCGGGGGTTACAATGAGCAGTTCTTC | CASSLQTSGGYNEQFF
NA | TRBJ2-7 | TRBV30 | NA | TGTGCCTGGAGTGCCAGCCCTCAGAATTTCGAGCAGTACTTC | CAWSASPQNFEQYF
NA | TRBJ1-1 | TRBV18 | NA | TGTGCCAGCTCACTAGGCCTAACCTCTCTCGGTGAAGCTTTCTTT | CASSLGLTSLGEAFF
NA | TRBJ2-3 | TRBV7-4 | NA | TGTGCCAGCAGTTCGATTAGGGACCCCGACAGTGCTAGCACAGATACGCAGTATTTT | CASSSIRDPDSASTDTQYF
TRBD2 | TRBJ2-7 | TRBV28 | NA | TGTGCCAGCAGTGGTCCGACTAGCGGGAAATACGAGCAGTACTTC | CASSGPTSGKYEQYF